The T cell receptor beta chain under discussion was sequenced for a study of cytotoxic CD8 clonotypes in ibrutinib-treated CLL. Study context: Response samples were drawn at a median of around 12 months of treatment, range 6 to 36.

The repertoire was sequenced with immunoSEQ multiplex PCR; TCRdb's copy has only in-frame clones and lacks some. The repertoire includes some 170,000 clones, approximately 91% of them detected once, and around 2.7% sits in the top ten. Study-wide points: Public clonotypes, rarely seen, contracted or held steady on treatment. Baseline clonality exceeded age-matched healthy donors and tracked circulating CD8+ T-cell counts.

Points on this clone: Its antigen is as yet unknown.

The clonotype originates from a human donor with chronic lymphocytic leukemia. The sample was PBMCs, taken at disease progression, from a patient treated with ibrutinib.

The CDR3 DNA is TGTGCCAGCAGTGAAAGGCAGGGGGCAACTAATGAAAAACTGTTTTTT. Amino acids: CASSERQGATNEKLFF. This chain connects TRBV2 to TRBJ1-4, with 7 positions matching TRBD1. The CDR3 spans 16 residues. CDR1 SNHLY and CDR2 FYNNEI come from the germline V gene. J lost 0 bases, V lost 2 bases, and 3 bases had no gene match.